A selection of T cell receptor beta chains follows, all from one sample in a study of cytomegalovirus exposure and HLA in healthy donors. Sequencing used immunoSEQ multiplex PCR; TCRdb keeps in-frame clones, though not all of them. The data contain about 110,000 clones, 65% to 90% of them singletons. The sample taken for sequencing was PBMCs. Every receptor here comes from a man aged 50 or older in good health and CMV-seronegative. CDR3s include the opening cysteine and the closing phenylalanine or tryptophan. D genes are given only for firm matches. Size is stated for part of the rows, as once, few or many counts, or as a class when the clone is expanded.

abundance	v_gene	d_gene	j_gene	CDR3nt	CDR3aa
.	TRBV12-5	.	TRBJ2-3	TGTGCTAGTGGTTCGGACACAGCTTATACGCAGTATTTT	CASGSDTAYTQYF
.	TRBV10-1	.	TRBJ2-3	TGCGCCAGCAGGACAGGAGATACGCAGTATTTT	CASRTGDTQYF
.	TRBV7-8	TRBD1	TRBJ1-2	TGTGCCAGCAGCTACAGGGGAGAAGGCTACACCTTC	CASSYRGEGYTF
.	TRBV6-6	TRBD1	TRBJ2-7	TGTGCCAGCAGAATCGACAGGGTCTCCTACGAGCAGTACTTC	CASRIDRVSYEQYF
.	TRBV5-1	TRBD1	TRBJ1-4	TGCGCCAGCAGCTCCAGACAGGGGGAAAAACTGTTTTTT	CASSSRQGEKLFF
.	TRBV6-5	.	TRBJ1-1	TGTGCCAGCAGTGTTGGAGCGAACACTGAAGCTTTCTTT	CASSVGANTEAFF
.	TRBV5-5	TRBD1	TRBJ1-1	TGTGCCAGCAGCTTGGTACAGGGGGGGACTGAAGCTTTCTTT	CASSLVQGGTEAFF
.	TRBV2	.	TRBJ1-3	TGTGCCACCAAAAACTCTGGAAACACCATATATTTT	CATKNSGNTIYF
.	TRBV5-1	.	TRBJ1-2	TGCGCCAGCAGCTTGGGACAGGCCTCCTATGGCTACACCTTC	CASSLGQASYGYTF
.	TRBV9	.	TRBJ1-4	TGTGCCAGCAGCGTAGGGGACACCTATGAAAAACTGTTTTTT	CASSVGDTYEKLFF
once	TRBV28	.	TRBJ2-2	TGTGCCAGCAGTTTGGGGGACACCCTGGGGGGGGAGCTGTTTTTT	CASSLGDTLGGELFF
.	TRBV6-6	TRBD1	TRBJ1-5	TGTGCCGGTGATAGGGGGACAGGGAATCAGCCCCAGCATTTT	CAGDRGTGNQPQHF
.	TRBV7-2	.	TRBJ1-3	TGTGCCAGCAGCTTAGCCCGACAGAGCTCTGGAAACACCATATATTTT	CASSLARQSSGNTIYF
.	TRBV2	TRBD1	TRBJ2-5	TGTGCCAGCAGTGAAGCGCTTTTCAGGGGGCAAGAGACCCAGTACTTC	CASSEALFRGQETQYF
.	TRBV5-6	.	TRBJ1-6	TGTGCCAGCAGCTTGGGTAGATATTCACCCCTCCACTTT	CASSLGRYSPLHF
once	TRBV10-3	TRBD1	TRBJ1-2	TGTGCCATCAGGCCGGGACAGGGGGCGGAAAACTATGGCTACACCTTC	CAIRPGQGAENYGYTF
.	TRBV9	TRBD2	TRBJ2-3	TGTGCCAGCAGCGGGACTAGCGGGGGGCGAACAGATACGCAGTATTTT	CASSGTSGGRTDTQYF
.	TRBV7-9	TRBD1	TRBJ1-1	TGTGCCAGCAGCCTACAGGGGCATAACACTGAAGCTTTCTTT	CASSLQGHNTEAFF
.	TRBV6-5	.	TRBJ1-1	TGTGCCAGCAGTTACCCAGGGGTCACTGAAGCTTTCTTT	CASSYPGVTEAFF
.	TRBV5-1	.	TRBJ1-1	TGCGCCAGCAGCCCCCGCGGGATGAACACTGAAGCTTTCTTT	CASSPRGMNTEAFF
.	TRBV19	TRBD2	TRBJ2-3	TGTGCCAGTAGTATAGTAGAGCGGGGGGGCCGGGATACGCAGTATTTT	CASSIVERGGRDTQYF
.	TRBV5-8	TRBD2	TRBJ2-3	TGTGCCAGCAGCTTCAAGCGGGGGGGCAGAGATACGCAGTATTTT	CASSFKRGGRDTQYF
.	TRBV19	.	TRBJ2-7	TGTGCCAGTAGTTACAGGGTAAAGTCCTACGAGCAGTACTTC	CASSYRVKSYEQYF
.	TRBV6-1	.	TRBJ2-3	TGTGCCAGCAGTGGATCCAGGGGGGTTAGCACAGATACGCAGTATTTT	CASSGSRGVSTDTQYF
.	TRBV10-1	.	TRBJ2-5	TGCGCCAGCAGTGAGACAGACCAAGAGACCCAGTACTTC	CASSETDQETQYF